This TCR beta chain was captured by sequencing in a study of T cell responses to AZD1222 COVID-19 vaccine. Method: immunoSEQ multiplex PCR; TCRdb's copy keeps in-frame clones and lacks some. The sample gives about 140,000 clones, just under 95% of which show up once; about 5% is in the top ten. This specimen was peripheral blood, taken on day 0 of AZD1222 vaccination. This clonotype originated in an adult in good health.

This CDR3 is CASSISPLRDRDVASYGYTF. The CDR3 DNA is TGTGCCAGTAGTATATCCCCACTCCGGGACAGGGATGTCGCGAGCTATGGCTACACCTTC. This chain links TRBV19 with TRBJ1-2; 9 bases fit TRBD1. CDR1 LNHDA and CDR2 SQIVND come from the germline V gene (reference sequence). The trim removed 2 bases at V and 4 bases at J, leaving 20 bases unmatched. The CDR3 has 20 amino acids.